The sequence of this T cell receptor (beta chain) was determined in a study of T cells expressing NK-cell markers. For the study at large: Investigators obtained TCR beta repertoires from sorted CD3+CD56+NKG2C+, CD3+CD56+NKG2C- and CD3+CD56-NKG2C+ T cells. Eight donors were sequenced, seven testing HCMV-seropositive and one testing seronegative. The study's findings and limits: These same clonotypes (in a few donors) also led the CD3+CD56-NKG2C+ fraction. Of the CD8+ T cells in six or seven donors, about 1.0-8% belonged to dominant NKG2C+ clonotypes.

Germline-derived CDR1 and CDR2 are SGHRS and YFSETQ. The CDR3 is made up of 14 amino acids. To note about this clonotype: Its antigen is currently unknown.

TCRdb re-called the 5' RACE reads and shows each CDR3 protein once, DNA omitted. Its clone listing holds hundreds of thousands of distinct CDR3 sequences. Sequenced sample: blood T cells: a sorted CD56 or NKG2C T cell subset, CD4+ or CD8+ T cells, or bulk PBMC T cells (not recorded which). The TCR was taken from a woman aged 18 to 75 in good health. This sequence joins TRBV5-1 and TRBJ2-4. CDR3 amino acids: CASSLGGDNSIQYF.